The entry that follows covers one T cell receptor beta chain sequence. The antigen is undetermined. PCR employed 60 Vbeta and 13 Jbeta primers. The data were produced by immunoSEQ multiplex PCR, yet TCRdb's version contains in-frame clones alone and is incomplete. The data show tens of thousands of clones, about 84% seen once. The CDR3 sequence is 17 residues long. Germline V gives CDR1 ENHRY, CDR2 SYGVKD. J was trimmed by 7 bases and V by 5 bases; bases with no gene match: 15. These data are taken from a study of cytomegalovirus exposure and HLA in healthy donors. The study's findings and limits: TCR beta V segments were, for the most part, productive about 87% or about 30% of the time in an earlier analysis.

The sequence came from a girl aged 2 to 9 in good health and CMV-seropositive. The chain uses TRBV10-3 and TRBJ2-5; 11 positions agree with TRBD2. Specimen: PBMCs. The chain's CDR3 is CAISFSLAGVSKGTQYF. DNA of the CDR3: TGTGCCATCAGTTTTTCACTAGCGGGAGTGTCAAAAGGGACCCAGTACTTC.